The sample holds a few counts of the clone carrying this TCR beta chain. Its antigen remains unknown. Whether given at about 4 or about 12 weeks, second doses were pooled. This record belongs to a study of T cell responses to AZD1222 COVID-19 vaccine. Study-wide points: Donors skewed white British and female; clonal diversity was possibly underestimated.

Clones were read by immunoSEQ multiplex PCR, and TCRdb kept only the in-frame ones, dropping some. This table holds more than 80,000 clones, less than 95% found once. V was shortened by 2 bases and J by 0 bases, with 4 bases between the two germline ends. CDR1 is SGHTA and CDR2 is FQGTGA in the germline V gene. The CDR3 is made up of 13 amino acids. V is TRBV7-3 and J is TRBJ1-1, with no clear D. The clonotype originates from an adult who received the AZD1222 COVID-19 vaccine. The specimen comprised peripheral blood, sampled 28 days after the second AZD1222 dose. CDR3 in amino acids: CASSLGMNTEAFF. CDR3 nucleotides: TGTGCCAGCAGCTTAGGAATGAACACTGAAGCTTTCTTT.